The TCR beta chain described here comes from a study of PD-L1 blockade in urothelial cancer. Study background: Of roughly 30 patients, twenty-five were males with bladder-origin urothelial cancer.

V lost 3 bases and J lost 4; bases outside the gene matches: 9. The germline gives CDR1 KGHSH, CDR2 LQKENI. The CDR3 loop spans 16 amino acids. Clones were sequenced by immunoSEQ multiplex PCR, and TCRdb holds only the in-frame ones, with some missing. The table has roughly 50,000 clones, roughly 87% seen once. There were between 1 and 8 samples from each patient, taken pretreatment and on-treatment. The V and J genes are TRBV18 and TRBJ1-3, with 7 nucleotides matching TRBD1. The source of this sequence is a man between 60 and 75 years old with urothelial cancer. Sequenced here: PBMCs, sampled around atezolizumab (anti-PD-L1) treatment. CDR3 nucleotides: TGTGCCAGCTCACCTATACAAGGGACAGCCGGAAACACCATATATTTT. Translated, it gives CASSPIQGTAGNTIYF.